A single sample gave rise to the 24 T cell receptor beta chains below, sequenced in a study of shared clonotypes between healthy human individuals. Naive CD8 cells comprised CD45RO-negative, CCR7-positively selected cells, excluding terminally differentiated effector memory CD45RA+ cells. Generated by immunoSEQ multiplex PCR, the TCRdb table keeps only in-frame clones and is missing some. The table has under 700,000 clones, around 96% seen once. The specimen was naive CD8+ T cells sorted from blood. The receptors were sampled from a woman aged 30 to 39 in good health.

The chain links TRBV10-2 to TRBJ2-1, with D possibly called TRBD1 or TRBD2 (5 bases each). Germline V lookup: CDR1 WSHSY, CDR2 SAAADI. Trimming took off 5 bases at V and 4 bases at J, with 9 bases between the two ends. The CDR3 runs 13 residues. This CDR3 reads CASSSGPYNEQFF. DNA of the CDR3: TGCGCCAGCAGTTCGGGGCCTTACAATGAGCAGTTCTTC.

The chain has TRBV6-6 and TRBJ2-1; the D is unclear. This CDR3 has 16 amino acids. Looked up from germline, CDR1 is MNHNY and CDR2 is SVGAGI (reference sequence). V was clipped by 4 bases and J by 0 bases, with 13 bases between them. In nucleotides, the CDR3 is TGTGCCAGCAGTTCACCTCAGCAGAGCTCCTACAATGAGCAGTTCTTC. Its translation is CASSSPQQSSYNEQFF.

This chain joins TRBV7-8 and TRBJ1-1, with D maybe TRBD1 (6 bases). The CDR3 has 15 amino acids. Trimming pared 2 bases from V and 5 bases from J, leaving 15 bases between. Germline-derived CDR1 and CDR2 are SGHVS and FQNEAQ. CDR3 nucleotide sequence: TGTGCCAGCAGCTTAATGGGGGGGGCTGGTACTGAAGCTTTCTTT. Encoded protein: CASSLMGGAGTEAFF. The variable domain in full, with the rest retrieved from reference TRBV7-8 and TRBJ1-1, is GAGVSQSPRYKVAKRGQDVALRCDPISGHVSLFWYQQALGQGPEFLTYFQNEAQLDKSGLPSDRFFAERPEGSVSTLKIQRTQQEDSAVYLCASSLMGGAGTEAFFGQGTRLTVV.

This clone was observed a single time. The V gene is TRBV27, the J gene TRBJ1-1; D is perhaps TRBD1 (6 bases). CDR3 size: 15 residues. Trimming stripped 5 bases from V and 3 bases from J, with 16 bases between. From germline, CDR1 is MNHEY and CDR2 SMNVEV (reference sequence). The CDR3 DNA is TGTGCCAGCAGTCCCCAGGGGAGGGGGGACACTGAAGCTTTCTTT. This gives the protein CASSPQGRGDTEAFF.

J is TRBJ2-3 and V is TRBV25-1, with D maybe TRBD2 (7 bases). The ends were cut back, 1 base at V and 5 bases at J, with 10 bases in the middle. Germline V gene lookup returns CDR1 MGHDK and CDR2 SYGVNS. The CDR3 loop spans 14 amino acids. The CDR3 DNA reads TGTGCCAGCAGTGAATCAAGGGGGGGAGATACGCAGTATTTT. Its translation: CASSESRGGDTQYF.

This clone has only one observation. The DNA of the CDR3 is TGCGCCAGCAGCTTGGTGGGCGGGGCCTACAATGAGCAGTTCTTC. Translation gives CASSLVGGAYNEQFF. The chain recombines TRBV5-1 with TRBJ2-1, with D perhaps matching TRBD2 (6 bases). Germline V gene sequence: CDR1 SGHRS, CDR2 YFSETQ. CDR3 size: 15 residues. V dropped 0 bases and J dropped 2 bases, with 9 bases sitting between them.

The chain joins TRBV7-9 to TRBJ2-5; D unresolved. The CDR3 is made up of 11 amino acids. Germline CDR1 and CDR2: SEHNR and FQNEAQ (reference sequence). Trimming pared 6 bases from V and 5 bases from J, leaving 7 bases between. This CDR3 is CASRARETQYF. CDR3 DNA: TGTGCCAGCAGGGCCCGGGAGACCCAGTACTTC.

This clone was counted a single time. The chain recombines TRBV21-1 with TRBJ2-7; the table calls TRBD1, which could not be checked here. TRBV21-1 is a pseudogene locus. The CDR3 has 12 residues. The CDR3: CASSKNEWLQYF. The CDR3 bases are TGTGCCAGCAGCAAAAACGAATGGCTCCAGTACTTC.

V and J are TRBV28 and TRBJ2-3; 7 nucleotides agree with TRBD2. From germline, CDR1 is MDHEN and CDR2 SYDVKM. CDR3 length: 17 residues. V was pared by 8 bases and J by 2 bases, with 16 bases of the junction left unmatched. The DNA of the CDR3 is TGTGCCAGCGCGGGGACTACCGATGTCTGGGACACAGATACGCAGTATTTT. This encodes CASAGTTDVWDTDTQYF.

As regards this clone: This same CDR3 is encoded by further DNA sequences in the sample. The DNA of the CDR3 is TGTGCCAGTAGTGCATCTAGCGGGAGCGGGTACGAGCAGTACTTC. Its protein product is CASSASSGSGYEQYF. The chain carries TRBV19 and TRBJ2-7, with TRBD2 matching over 10 bases. After removal of 5 bases from V and 4 bases from J, the junction contained 8 bases not matched to a gene. The germline V gene has CDR1 LNHDA and CDR2 SQIVND (reference sequence). This CDR3 has 15 residues.

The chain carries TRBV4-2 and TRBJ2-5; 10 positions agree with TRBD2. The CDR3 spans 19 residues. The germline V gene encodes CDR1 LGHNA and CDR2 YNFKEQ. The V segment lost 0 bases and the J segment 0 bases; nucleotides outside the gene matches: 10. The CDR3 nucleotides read TGTGCCAGCAGCCAAGATCTCAGGCTAGCGGGAGCGAACCAAGAGACCCAGTACTTC. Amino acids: CASSQDLRLAGANQETQYF.

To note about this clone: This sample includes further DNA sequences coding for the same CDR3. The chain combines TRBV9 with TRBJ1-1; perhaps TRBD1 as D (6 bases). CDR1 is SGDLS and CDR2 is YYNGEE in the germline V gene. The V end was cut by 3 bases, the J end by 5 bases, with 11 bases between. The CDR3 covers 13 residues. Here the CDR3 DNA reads TGTGCCAGCAGCGAAGGAGGGGGGACTGAAGCTTTCTTT. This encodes CASSEGGGTEAFF.

The CDR3 nucleotides read TGTGCCAGCAGCCGAAGGACTAGCGGCAGCACAGATACGCAGTATTTT. Translating gives CASSRRTSGSTDTQYF. The rearrangement links TRBV13 to TRBJ2-3; the match to TRBD2 covers 10 bases. The CDR3 runs 16 residues. Germline V gene data show CDR1 as PRHDT and CDR2 as FYEKMQ (reference sequence). V lost 5 bases and J lost 0; bases outside the gene matches: 5.

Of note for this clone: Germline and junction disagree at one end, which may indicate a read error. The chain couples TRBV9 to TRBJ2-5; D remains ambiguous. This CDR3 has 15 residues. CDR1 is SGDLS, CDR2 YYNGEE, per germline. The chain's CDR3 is CASSPPDTISEAQYF. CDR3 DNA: TGTGCCAGCAGCCCGCCTGACACCATATCAGAGGCCCAGTACTTC.

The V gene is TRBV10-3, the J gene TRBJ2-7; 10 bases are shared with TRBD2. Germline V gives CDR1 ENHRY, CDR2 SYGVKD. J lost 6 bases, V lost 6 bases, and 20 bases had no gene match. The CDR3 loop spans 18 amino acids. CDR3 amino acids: CAISKGGLAGVESGEQYF. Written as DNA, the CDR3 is TGTGCCATCAGCAAAGGAGGGCTAGCGGGAGTGGAATCGGGCGAGCAGTACTTC.

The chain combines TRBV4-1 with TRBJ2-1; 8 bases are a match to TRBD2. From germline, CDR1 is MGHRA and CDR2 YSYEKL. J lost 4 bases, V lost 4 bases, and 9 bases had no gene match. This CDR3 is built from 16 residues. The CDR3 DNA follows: TGCGCCAGCAGCCCAATAACTAGCGGCCCTTACAATGAGCAGTTCTTC. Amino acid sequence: CASSPITSGPYNEQFF.

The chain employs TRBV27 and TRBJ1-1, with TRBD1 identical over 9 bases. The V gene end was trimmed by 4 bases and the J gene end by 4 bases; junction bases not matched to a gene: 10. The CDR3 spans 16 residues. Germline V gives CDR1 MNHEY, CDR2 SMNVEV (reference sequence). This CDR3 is CASSSPPGQGRTEAFF. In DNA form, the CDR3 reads TGTGCCAGCAGTTCACCACCGGGACAGGGACGCACTGAAGCTTTCTTT.

This CDR3 is CASSSRGRGSYEQYF. The DNA for the CDR3 is TGTGCCAGCAGTTCCAGGGGTCGAGGCTCCTACGAGCAGTACTTC. The rearrangement joins TRBV6-1 to TRBJ2-7; a weak D match, TRBD1 (6 bases). CDR1 MNHNS and CDR2 SASEGT come from the germline V gene. The CDR3 is made up of 15 amino acids. V dropped 5 bases and J dropped 0 bases, with 14 bases sitting between them.

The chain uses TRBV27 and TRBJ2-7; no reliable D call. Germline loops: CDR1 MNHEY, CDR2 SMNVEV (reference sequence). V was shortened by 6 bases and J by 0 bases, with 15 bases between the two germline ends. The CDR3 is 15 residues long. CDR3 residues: CASRPDMESSYEQYF. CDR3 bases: TGTGCCAGCAGGCCAGACATGGAAAGCTCCTACGAGCAGTACTTC.

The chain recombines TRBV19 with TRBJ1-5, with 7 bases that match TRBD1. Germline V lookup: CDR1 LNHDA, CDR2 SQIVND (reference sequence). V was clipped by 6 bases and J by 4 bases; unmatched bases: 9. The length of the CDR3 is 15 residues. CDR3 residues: CASRDRHTANQPQHF. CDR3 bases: TGTGCCAGTAGGGACAGGCATACCGCGAATCAGCCCCAGCATTTT.

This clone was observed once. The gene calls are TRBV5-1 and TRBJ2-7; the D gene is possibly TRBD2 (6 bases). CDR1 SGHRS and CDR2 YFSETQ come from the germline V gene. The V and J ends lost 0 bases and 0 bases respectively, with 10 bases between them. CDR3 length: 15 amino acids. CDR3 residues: CASSLGDFSSYEQYF. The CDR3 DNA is TGCGCCAGCAGCTTGGGGGACTTCAGCTCCTACGAGCAGTACTTC.

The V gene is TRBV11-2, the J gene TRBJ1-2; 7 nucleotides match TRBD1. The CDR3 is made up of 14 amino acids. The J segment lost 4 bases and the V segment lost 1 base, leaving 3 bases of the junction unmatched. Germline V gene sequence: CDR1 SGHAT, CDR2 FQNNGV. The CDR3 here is CASSLGDSPYGYTF. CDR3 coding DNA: TGTGCCAGCAGCTTAGGGGACAGTCCCTATGGCTACACCTTC.

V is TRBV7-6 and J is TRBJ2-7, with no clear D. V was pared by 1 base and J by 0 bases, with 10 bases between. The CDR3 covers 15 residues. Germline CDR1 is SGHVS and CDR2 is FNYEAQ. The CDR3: CASSLEGASSYEQYF. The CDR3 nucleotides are TGTGCCAGCAGCTTAGAAGGTGCTAGCTCCTACGAGCAGTACTTC.

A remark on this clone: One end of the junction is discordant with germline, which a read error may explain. The CDR3 region has the DNA TGCAGCGTTGAACCCAGGAGTTCACGGGACAGGGTCTTT. Amino acids: CSVEPRSSRDRVF. The gene calls are TRBV29-1 and TRBJ2-7, with 9 bases that match TRBD1. This CDR3 has 13 residues. Germline V gene sequence: CDR1 SQVTM, CDR2 ANQGSEA.